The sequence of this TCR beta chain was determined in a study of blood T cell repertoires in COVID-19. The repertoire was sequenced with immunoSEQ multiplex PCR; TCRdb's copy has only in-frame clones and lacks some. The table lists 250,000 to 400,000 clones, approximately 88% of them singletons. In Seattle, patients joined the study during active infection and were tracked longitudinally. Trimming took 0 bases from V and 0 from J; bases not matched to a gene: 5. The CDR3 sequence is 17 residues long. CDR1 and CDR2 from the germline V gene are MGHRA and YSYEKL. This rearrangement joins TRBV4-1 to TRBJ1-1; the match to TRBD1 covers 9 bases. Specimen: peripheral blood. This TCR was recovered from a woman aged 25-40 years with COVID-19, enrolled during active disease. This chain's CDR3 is CASSQDPTGGMNTEAFF. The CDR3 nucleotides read TGCGCCAGCAGCCAAGACCCAACAGGGGGCATGAACACTGAAGCTTTCTTT.